This TCR beta chain appears in the sequencing data of a study of tumor-infiltrating lymphocytes in oesophageal squamous cell carcinoma. On this clonotype itself: One end of the junction is discordant with germline, which a read error may explain.

Via MiXCR, TCRdb re-called the PCR reads, giving one row per CDR3 protein. The sample has approximately 19,000 distinct CDR3 sequences, around 46% seen once. The CDR3 has 14 amino acids. Germline loops: CDR1 SGHTA, CDR2 FQGNSA. The sample was normal esophageal tissue next to the tumor. This TCR was recovered from a female donor with esophageal squamous cell carcinoma. V usage is TRBV7-2 and J usage is TRBJ2-5, with D maybe TRBD2 (6 bases). The CDR3 spells CAGSSPTRSETQYF. Here the CDR3 DNA reads TGTGCCGGCAGCTCCCCGACTAGATCGGAGACCCAGTACTTC.